The T cell receptor (beta chain) described here comes from a study of T-cell reconstitution after alpha-beta-depleted transplantation in children. Study conclusions and caveats: It was reported that alpha-beta T cells came from several hundred expanded graft clones (about two months after transplant). Diversity and T-cell counts at one year after transplant derived mostly from new T cells. Several patients had high TCRbeta diversity at day 60; it came from surviving recipient T cells and thymic progenitors.

V lost 2 bases and J lost 13; bases outside the gene matches: 4. The germline V gene has CDR1 WSHSY and CDR2 SAAADI. The CDR3 runs to 13 residues. Unique molecular identifiers featured in how the TCRbeta library was prepared. A single record per CDR3 protein comes from TCRdb applying MiXCR to the PCR reads. Of hundreds of thousands of distinct CDR3 sequences listed, more than 9% are singletons. The sample holds many counts of this clonotype. The antigen is unknown. The V call is TRBV10-2, the J call TRBJ2-1, with 11 bases fitting TRBD2. The clonotype comes from a child aged 2-15 years with inherited bone marrow failure, due to receive a stem cell transplant. Here the sequenced sample was PBMCs, taken before TCRalphabeta/CD19-depleted stem cell transplant. Here the CDR3 reads CASSEALAGGQFF. The CDR3 DNA reads as TGCGCCAGCAGTGAGGCGCTAGCGGGAGGTCAGTTCTTC.